This TCR beta chain was sequenced for a study of T cells in Graves' hyperthyroidism and ophthalmopathy. V lost 7 bases, J lost 11 bases, and 5 bases stayed unmatched. Germline V lookup: CDR1 SNHLY, CDR2 FYNNEI. This CDR3 is 10 amino acids long. Ten or more counts support this clonotype. Its antigen is not identified. General observations from the study: Blood also held most thyroid clonotypes expanded beyond 0.001.

The source material, RNA transcripts, was used to amplify TCR beta CDR3 regions. A set of HTBI primers served as the primers for a first-round RT-PCR of the TCR CDR3. TCRdb recomputed calls from the multiplex PCR reads with MiXCR, one row per CDR3 protein. The table has fewer than 450,000 distinct CDR3 sequences, roughly 15% seen once. Disease lasting under 3 months, a NOSPECS grade of at least 4, and a Clinical Activity Score of at least 3 were features of the ophthalmopathy patients. Cells are PBMCs isolated from about 10 ml of fresh blood. Sample: blood. The J gene is TRBJ2-7, the V gene TRBV2; TRBD1 agrees at 7 bases. The receptor comes from an older woman with Graves' ophthalmopathy. In nucleotides, the CDR3 is TGTGCCAGCATCTTCGACAGGGAGTACTTC. It codes for CASIFDREYF.